This TCR beta chain is from a study of T cells after yellow fever vaccination. Study details: When fractions had low cell numbers, they were prepared with SMART-Seq v4 Ultra Low Input. Study-level results: A secondary response was less intense yet reached its peak sooner, at day 5 versus 15.

A process of 5'RACE template switching, which added a universal primer site and UMIs, was used to make TCR cDNA. In TCRdb, the 5' RACE reads were re-called with MiXCR into one record per CDR3 protein. The repertoire holds 500,000 to 700,000 distinct CDR3 sequences, with about 19% as singletons. V lost 8 bases and J 5 bases, leaving 9 bases between the germline ends. Germline V gene data show CDR1 as MNHEY and CDR2 as SVGAGI. The CDR3 contains 11 residues. As for this clonotype: The antigen is not known.

Material: PBMCs, obtained 15 days after the yellow fever booster vaccination. This clonotype originated in a man aged 25 to 45 who received the YFV17D yellow fever vaccine. The chain employs TRBV6-5 and TRBJ2-5; TRBD2 might be the D (6 bases). The CDR3 region is CASSGVETQYF. CDR3 coding DNA: TGTGCCAGCTCGGGGGTGGAGACCCAGTACTTC.